This passage covers 11 T cell receptor beta chains from one sample sequenced in a study of T-cell memory formation after mild COVID-19 (dated by TCRdb to 2020 to 2022). To prepare the library, 5' RACE was applied. TCRdb records Illumina NovaSeq 6000 as the sequencer. TCRdb reworked the public reads: Q25 trimming with fastp, MiXCR clone assembly, productive beta chains retained. Each entry merges the rows of one CDR3 protein and shows their most common DNA and genes. In this sample the table shows about 280,000 distinct CDR3 sequences, approximately 7.6% of which occur a single time. Of the sample, approximately 23% falls within the top ten clones. The sequenced sample consisted of PBMCs or a T cell subset sorted from them (not recorded which). All receptors derive from a man younger than 35 who had mild COVID-19 (a few samples of this study predate the infection). The sample titles of this study are shuffled in the database, so cell type and time point are left out; the donor was told from shared clones.

This clonotype was observed at least ten times. This chain connects TRBV11-2 to TRBJ2-1, with TRBD2 matching over 7 bases. Germline V gene sequence: CDR1 SGHAT, CDR2 FQNNGV. There are 15 residues in the CDR3. J gave up 1 base and V 5 bases, and 5 bases lay outside the gene matches. In DNA, the CDR3 is TGTGCCAGCAGCCCGAGGACTAGTTCCTACAATGAGCAGTTCTTC. Amino acid sequence: CASSPRTSSYNEQFF.

This clonotype was recorded a few times. CDR3 sequence (DNA): TGCGCCAGCCGCCATAGCGGGGAAAATTCACCCCTCCACTTT. It is translated as CASRHSGENSPLHF. V usage is TRBV5-1 and J usage is TRBJ1-6; D call uncertain. Germline CDR1 is SGHRS and CDR2 is YFSETQ. The CDR3 is 14 amino acids. Trimming removed 7 bases from V and 7 bases from J, with 15 bases in between.

The chain recombines TRBV4-2 with TRBJ2-3; 12 bases map to TRBD2. V lost 0 bases, J lost 1 base, and 8 bases stayed unmatched. CDR1 is LGHNA, CDR2 YNFKEQ, per germline. This CDR3 has 19 residues. The CDR3 loop reads CASSQDGLAGGPGTDTQYF. CDR3 DNA: TGTGCCAGCAGCCAAGATGGGCTAGCGGGGGGGCCTGGCACAGATACGCAGTATTTT.

This clonotype appeared a few times. This rearrangement joins TRBV3-1 to TRBJ1-1; tentatively, D is TRBD1 (6 bases). CDR1 LGHDT and CDR2 YNNKEL come from the germline V gene (reference sequence). This CDR3 has 13 amino acids. The ends were cut back, 3 bases at V and 7 bases at J, with 12 bases in the middle. The CDR3 DNA is TGTGCCAGCAGCCAGTTAGGGGGGAATGAAGCTTTCTTT. It encodes CASSQLGGNEAFF.

This clonotype was detected many times. The chain is built from TRBV7-9 and TRBJ2-5; D uncertain. V dropped 4 bases and J dropped 7 bases, with 13 bases sitting between them. CDR1 and CDR2 (germline): SEHNR, FQNEAQ (reference sequence). This CDR3 contains 13 residues. This CDR3 is CASSSRPGGTQYF. The CDR3 DNA reads as TGTGCCAGCAGCTCTAGACCCGGTGGGACCCAGTACTTC.

This clonotype was picked up a small number of times. The chain joins TRBV3-1 to TRBJ2-3, with 11 bases that match TRBD1. From germline, CDR1 is LGHDT and CDR2 YNNKEL (reference sequence). This CDR3 contains 16 residues. V lost 0 bases and J lost 6; bases outside the gene matches: 5. CDR3 DNA sequence: TGTGCCAGCAGCCAAGATTGGACAGGGGGCTTTGATACGCAGTATTTT. Its translation: CASSQDWTGGFDTQYF.

This clonotype was observed many times. This chain uses TRBV5-1 with TRBJ1-1; D not resolved. Trimming removed 0 bases from V and 3 bases from J, with 12 bases in between. The CDR3 totals 15 residues. CDR1 is SGHRS, CDR2 YFSETQ, per germline. The CDR3 sequence is CASSLAEGWDTEAFF. Written as DNA, the CDR3 is TGCGCCAGCAGCTTGGCCGAGGGTTGGGACACTGAAGCTTTCTTT.

V and J are TRBV20-1 and TRBJ2-2; D gene uncertain. CDR1 and CDR2 from the germline V gene are DFQATT and SNEGSKA (reference sequence). Trimming left V 3 bases short and J 7 bases short, with 6 bases between. The CDR3 totals 11 residues. CDR3 in DNA: TGCAGTGCTAGTCCCGGCGGGGAGCTGTTTTTT. This gives the protein CSASPGGELFF.

The chain employs TRBV29-1 and TRBJ2-4; a weak D match, TRBD1 (5 bases). Germline V gene lookup returns CDR1 SQVTM and CDR2 ANQGSEA. CDR3 length: 13 amino acids. Trimming pared 0 bases from V and 7 bases from J, leaving 10 bases between. The CDR3 DNA is TGCAGCGTTGAAGATCATGGGGCGAACATTCAGTACTTC. Its protein is CSVEDHGANIQYF.

The sample holds a few counts of this clonotype. The rearrangement uses TRBV7-3 and TRBJ2-1; TRBD1 might be the D (6 bases). The germline gives CDR1 SGHTA, CDR2 FQGTGA. Trimming left V 3 bases short and J 7 bases short, with 16 bases between. There are 15 residues in the CDR3. The DNA of the CDR3 is TGTGCCAGCAGCTTTTCGGCAGGGGCCCTAAATGAGCAGTTCTTC. Its translation is CASSFSAGALNEQFF. The full variable domain, in which reference TRBV7-3 and TRBJ2-1 provide the parts outside the CDR3, is GAGVSQTPSNKVTEKGKYVELRCDPISGHTALYWYRQSLGQGPEFLIYFQGTGAADDSGLPNDRFFAVRPEGSVSTLKIQRTERGDSAVYLCASSFSAGALNEQFFGPGTRLTVL.

This clonotype was seen a few times. The chain employs TRBV5-1 and TRBJ2-7; TRBD2 might be the D (5 bases). This CDR3 is built from 14 residues. Trimming pared 4 bases from V and 0 bases from J, leaving 11 bases between. The germline V gene has CDR1 SGHRS and CDR2 YFSETQ. CDR3: CASSRTPTSYEQYF. The CDR3 DNA reads TGCGCCAGCAGCCGGACTCCTACCTCCTACGAGCAGTACTTC.